These 20 T cell receptor beta chains share one sample of origin, sequenced in a study of shared clonotypes between healthy human individuals. Measured with immunoSEQ multiplex PCR; TCRdb has only the in-frame clones, and not every one. Among approximately 1.1 million clones listed, 75% to 85% were seen once. Sequenced input: memory CD4+ T cells from PBMCs. The subset denotes: CD45RA-negative fraction. All receptors derive from a man aged 18 to 30 in good health. Some clones in this sample may be carry-over from other donors' samples.

The rearrangement joins TRBV10-2 to TRBJ2-5, with 8 bases aligning to TRBD2. The J call could be wrong; TRBJ2-7 is a better fit for the DNA end. The germline CDR1 and CDR2 sequences are WSHSY and SAAADI. This CDR3 region has 14 residues. CDR3 coding DNA: TGCGCCAGCAGCGGTCTAGCGGGCGTCCACGAGCAGTACTTC. Protein: CASSGLAGVHEQYF.

V and J are TRBV5-6 and TRBJ2-1; TRBD1 agrees at 10 bases. The CDR3 is 17 residues long. Per the germline V gene, CDR1 is SGHDT and CDR2 is YYEEEE. Germline trimming cut 4 bases from V and 6 bases from J; bases unmatched to any gene: 13. This chain's CDR3 is CASSPDAGDRGSNEQFF. The CDR3 coding sequence is TGTGCCAGCAGCCCGGACGCCGGGGACAGGGGATCCAATGAGCAGTTCTTC.

The genes are TRBV14 and TRBJ2-1; 15 bases fit TRBD2. The germline gives CDR1 SGHDN, CDR2 FVKESK. The CDR3 has 21 amino acids. After removal of 3 bases from V and 0 bases from J, the junction contained 12 bases not matched to a gene. CDR3 loop: CASSQGTSGRSLLSSYNEQFF. CDR3 coding DNA: TGTGCCAGCAGCCAGGGGACTAGCGGGAGGAGCCTGTTGAGCTCCTACAATGAGCAGTTCTTC.

The chain uses TRBV6-1 and TRBJ1-4; 7 positions agree with TRBD1. The CDR3 runs 15 residues. Unmatched junction bases numbered 9, after V lost 6 bases and J lost 5 bases. Per the germline V gene, CDR1 is MNHNS and CDR2 is SASEGT. The CDR3 loop reads CASREGQFRNEKLFF. In DNA, the CDR3 is TGTGCCAGCAGGGAGGGACAGTTTAGAAATGAAAAACTGTTTTTT.

The chain joins TRBV5-6 to TRBJ2-5; 10 nucleotides align to TRBD2. Germline CDR1 is SGHDT and CDR2 is YYEEEE. This CDR3 is 16 amino acids long. Germline trimming cut 4 bases from V and 3 bases from J; bases unmatched to any gene: 9. CDR3 protein: CASSTPGTSVKETQYF. For the CDR3, the DNA is TGTGCCAGCAGCACCCCCGGGACTAGCGTCAAAGAGACCCAGTACTTC.

As concerns this clone: A far larger clone is only one base removed, so a read error is likely. This specimen includes other DNA sequences encoding the same CDR3. The chain combines TRBV6-1 with TRBJ2-3; no firm D call. Germline lookup yields CDR1 MNHNS and CDR2 SASEGT. CDR3 length: 12 residues. V lost 6 bases and J lost 0, with 4 bases in between. For the CDR3, the DNA is TGTGCCAGCAGGGGAAGCACAGATACGCAGTATTTT. It translates to CASRGSTDTQYF.

This clone was recorded only once. The chain links TRBV28 to TRBJ2-7; D may be TRBD2 (6 bases). Trimming removed 6 bases from V and 3 bases from J, with 15 bases in between. The CDR3 totals 14 residues. Germline V gene lookup returns CDR1 MDHEN and CDR2 SYDVKM. The CDR3 sequence is CASRDSGRLYEQYF. The CDR3 DNA is TGTGCCAGCAGAGACTCCGGGAGACTCTACGAGCAGTACTTC. Combining the CDR3 with reference TRBV28 and TRBJ2-7 gives the whole variable domain DVKVTQSSRYLVKRTGEKVFLECVQDMDHENMFWYRQDPGLGLRLIYFSYDVKMKEKGDIPEGYSVSREKKERFSLILESASTNQTSMYLCASRDSGRLYEQYFGPGTRLTVT.

The genes are TRBV6-1 and TRBJ2-7, with 12 bases lining up with TRBD2. The CDR3 sequence is 15 residues long. J gave up 3 bases and V 4 bases, and 4 bases lay outside the gene matches. Germline assignment: CDR1 MNHNS and CDR2 SASEGT. CDR3 nucleotides: TGTGCCAGCAGTGGACGACTAGCGGGGGTCTACGAGCAGTACTTC. It specifies CASSGRLAGVYEQYF.

This clone was picked up one time. Other DNA sequences within the sample encode an identical CDR3. CDR3 sequence reads: CASTGTSGETQYF. The CDR3 coding sequence is TGCGCCAGCACTGGGACTAGCGGGGAGACCCAGTACTTC. V is TRBV10-2 and J is TRBJ2-5; the match to TRBD2 covers 12 bases. The germline gives CDR1 WSHSY, CDR2 SAAADI. V lost 7 bases, J lost 5 bases, and 2 bases stayed unmatched. The CDR3 contains 13 residues.

Concerning this clone itself: The sample carries other DNA sequences with the same CDR3. The chain is built from TRBV7-2 and TRBJ2-5; TRBD2 matches at 11 bases. The V gene's germline CDR1 is SGHTA and CDR2 FQGNSA. After removal of 3 bases from V and 4 bases from J, the junction contained 4 bases not matched to a gene. CDR3 length: 15 residues. CDR3 coding DNA: TGTGCCAGCAGCTTTAGCGGGAGGGCCGGAGAGACCCAGTACTTC. Translated, it gives CASSFSGRAGETQYF.

The chain is built from TRBV18 and TRBJ2-3; the D is unclear. V was shortened by 3 bases and J by 2 bases, with 12 bases between the two germline ends. The germline V gene has CDR1 KGHSH and CDR2 LQKENI. The CDR3 length is 15 residues. CDR3 in DNA: TGTGCCAGCTCACCGCCCGGCGGATCCACAGATACGCAGTATTTT. It is translated as CASSPPGGSTDTQYF.

The chain carries TRBV28 and TRBJ2-2; 10 nucleotides match TRBD1. The V and J ends lost 6 bases and 2 bases, in that order; junction bases with no gene match: 12. Germline V gives CDR1 MDHEN, CDR2 SYDVKM. This CDR3 is 18 amino acids long. The CDR3 coding sequence is TGTGCCAGCAGGCCACCCTCGGGGACAGGGGATAACACCGGGGAGCTGTTTTTT. The encoded protein is CASRPPSGTGDNTGELFF.

CDR3 sequence: CASRRSGRTHNEQFF. The CDR3 coding sequence is TGTGCCAGCAGACGGAGCGGGAGGACCCACAATGAGCAGTTCTTC. The V call is TRBV6-5, the J call TRBJ2-1; 9 nucleotides agree with TRBD2. The J segment lost 5 bases and the V segment lost 6 bases, leaving 8 bases of the junction unmatched. The CDR3 consists of 15 residues. Germline V gene lookup returns CDR1 MNHEY and CDR2 SVGAGI.

For the CDR3, the DNA is TGTGCCAGCAGCTTACCCGGACAGGGGTGGGGTGGCTACACCTTC. Translation gives CASSLPGQGWGGYTF. This rearrangement joins TRBV11-2 to TRBJ1-2, with 9 bases aligning to TRBD1. Germline V gene data show CDR1 as SGHAT and CDR2 as FQNNGV. This CDR3 has 15 amino acids. Trimming cost V 2 bases and J 7 bases; bases outside gene matches: 8.

The J gene is TRBJ2-3, the V gene TRBV2; TRBD1 might be the D (6 bases). Between the trimmed V and J ends, which lost 6 bases and 3 bases, there was a span of 16 bases. CDR3 size: 15 residues. Germline V gene data show CDR1 as SNHLY and CDR2 as FYNNEI. The CDR3 bases are TGTGCCAGCAGGAAGACAGGACCTGTGACAGATACGCAGTATTTT. It is translated as CASRKTGPVTDTQYF.

The chain recombines TRBV11-1 with TRBJ2-7, with 11 bases aligning to TRBD1. This CDR3 spans 15 amino acids. J was trimmed by 4 bases and V by 0 bases; bases with no gene match: 2. Germline CDR1 reads SGHAT; CDR2 reads FQDESV (reference sequence). CDR3 bases: TGTGCCAGCAGCTTAGCGGGACAGGGGGGATACGAGCAGTACTTC. Amino acids: CASSLAGQGGYEQYF.

V gene TRBV27 combines with J gene TRBJ2-1; 11 bases align to TRBD2. Germline V CDR1 and CDR2: MNHEY, SMNVEV (reference sequence). The CDR3 is 17 amino acids. The V gene end was trimmed by 6 bases and the J gene end by 1 base; junction bases not matched to a gene: 8. CDR3 sequence reads: CASRGTSGQGSYNEQFF. The DNA for the CDR3 is TGTGCCAGCAGGGGGACTAGCGGTCAGGGGTCCTACAATGAGCAGTTCTTC.

This rearrangement joins TRBV18 to TRBJ2-1; 9 bases are a match to TRBD2. This CDR3 comprises 16 residues. The J segment lost 6 bases and the V segment lost 6 bases, leaving 12 bases of the junction unmatched. Germline-derived CDR1 and CDR2 are KGHSH and LQKENI. The DNA for the CDR3 is TGTGCCAGCTCCCCTCGGCGGGAGGGTAACGGCAATGAGCAGTTCTTC. This translates into CASSPRREGNGNEQFF.

The chain has TRBV6-5 and TRBJ2-1, with TRBD2 matching 8 bases. Germline trimming cut 2 bases from V and 12 bases from J; bases unmatched to any gene: 3. The germline CDR1 and CDR2 sequences are MNHEY and SVGAGI. The CDR3 totals 12 residues. The CDR3 bases are TGTGCCAGCAGTTACGCGGGAGGTCGGCAGTTCTTC. As protein: CASSYAGGRQFF.

The rearrangement uses TRBV28 and TRBJ2-3, with D tentatively TRBD2 (5 bases). Germline-derived CDR1 and CDR2 are MDHEN and SYDVKM. This CDR3 has 17 amino acids. The germline V and J ends were trimmed by 5 bases and 1 base, with 19 bases remaining between them. This CDR3 is CASSKRLSGVGTDTQYF. The CDR3 bases are TGTGCCAGCAGTAAGCGACTATCCGGAGTCGGCACAGATACGCAGTATTTT.